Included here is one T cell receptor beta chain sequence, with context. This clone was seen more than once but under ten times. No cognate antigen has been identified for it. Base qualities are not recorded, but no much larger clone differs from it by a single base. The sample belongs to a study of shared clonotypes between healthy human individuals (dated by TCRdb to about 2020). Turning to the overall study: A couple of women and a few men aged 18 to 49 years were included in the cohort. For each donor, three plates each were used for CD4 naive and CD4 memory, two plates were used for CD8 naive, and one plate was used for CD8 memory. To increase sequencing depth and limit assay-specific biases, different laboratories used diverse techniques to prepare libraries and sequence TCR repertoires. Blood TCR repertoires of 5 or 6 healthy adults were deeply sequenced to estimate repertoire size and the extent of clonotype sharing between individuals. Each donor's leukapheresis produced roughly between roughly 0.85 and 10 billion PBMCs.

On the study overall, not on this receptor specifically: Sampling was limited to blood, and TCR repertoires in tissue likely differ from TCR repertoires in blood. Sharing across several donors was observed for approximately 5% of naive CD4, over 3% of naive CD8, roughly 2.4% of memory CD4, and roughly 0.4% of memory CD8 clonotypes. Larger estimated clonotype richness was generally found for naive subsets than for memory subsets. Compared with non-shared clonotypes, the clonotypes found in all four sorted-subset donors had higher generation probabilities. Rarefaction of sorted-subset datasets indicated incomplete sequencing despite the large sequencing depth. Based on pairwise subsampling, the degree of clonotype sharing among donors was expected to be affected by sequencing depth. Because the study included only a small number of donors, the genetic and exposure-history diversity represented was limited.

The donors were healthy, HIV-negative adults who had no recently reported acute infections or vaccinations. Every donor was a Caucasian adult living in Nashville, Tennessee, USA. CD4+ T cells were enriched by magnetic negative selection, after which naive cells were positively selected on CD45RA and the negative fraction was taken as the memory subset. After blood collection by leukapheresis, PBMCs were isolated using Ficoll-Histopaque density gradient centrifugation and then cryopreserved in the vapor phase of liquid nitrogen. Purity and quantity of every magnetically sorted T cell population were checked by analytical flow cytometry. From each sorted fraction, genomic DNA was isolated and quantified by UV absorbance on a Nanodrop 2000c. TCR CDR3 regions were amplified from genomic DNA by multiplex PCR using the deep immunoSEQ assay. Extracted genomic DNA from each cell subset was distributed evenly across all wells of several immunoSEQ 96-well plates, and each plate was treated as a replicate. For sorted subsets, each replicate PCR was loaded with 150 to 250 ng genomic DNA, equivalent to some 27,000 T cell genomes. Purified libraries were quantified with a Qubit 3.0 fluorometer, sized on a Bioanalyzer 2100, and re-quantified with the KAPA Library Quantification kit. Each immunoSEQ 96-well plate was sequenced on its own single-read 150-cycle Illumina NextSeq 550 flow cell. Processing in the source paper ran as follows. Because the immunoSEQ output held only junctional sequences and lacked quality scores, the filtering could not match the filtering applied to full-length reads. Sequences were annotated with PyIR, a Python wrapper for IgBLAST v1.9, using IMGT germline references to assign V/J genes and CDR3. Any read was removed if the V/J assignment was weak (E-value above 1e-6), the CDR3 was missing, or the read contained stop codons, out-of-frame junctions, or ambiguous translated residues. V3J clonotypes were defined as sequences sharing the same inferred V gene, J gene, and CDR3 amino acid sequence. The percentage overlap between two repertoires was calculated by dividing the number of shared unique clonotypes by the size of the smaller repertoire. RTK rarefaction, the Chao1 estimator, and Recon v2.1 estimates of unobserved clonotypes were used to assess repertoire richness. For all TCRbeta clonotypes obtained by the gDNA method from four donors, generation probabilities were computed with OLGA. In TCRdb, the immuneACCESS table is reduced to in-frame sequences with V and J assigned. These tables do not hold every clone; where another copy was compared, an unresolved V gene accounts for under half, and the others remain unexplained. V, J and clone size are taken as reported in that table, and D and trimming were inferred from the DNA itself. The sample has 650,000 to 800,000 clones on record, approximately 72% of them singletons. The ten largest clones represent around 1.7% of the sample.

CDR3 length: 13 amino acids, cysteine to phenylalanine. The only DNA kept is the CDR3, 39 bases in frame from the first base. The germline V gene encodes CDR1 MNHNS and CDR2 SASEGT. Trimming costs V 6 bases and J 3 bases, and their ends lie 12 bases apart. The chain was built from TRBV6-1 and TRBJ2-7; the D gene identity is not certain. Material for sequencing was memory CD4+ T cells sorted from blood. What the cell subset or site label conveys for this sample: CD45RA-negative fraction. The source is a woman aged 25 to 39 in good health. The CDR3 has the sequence CASRTDPRYEQYF. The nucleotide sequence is TGTGCCAGCAGGACGGACCCCCGCTACGAGCAGTACTTC.